This T cell receptor beta chain was sequenced during a study of T cells in Graves' hyperthyroidism and ophthalmopathy. Using RNA transcripts as the source, TCR beta CDR3 regions were amplified. The HTBI primer set served for first-round RT-PCR of the TCR CDR3. TCRdb re-called the multiplex PCR reads through MiXCR, storing one row per CDR3 protein. This sample has hundreds of thousands of distinct CDR3 sequences, with around 19% found just once. Trimming removed 5 bases at V and 2 bases at J, with 9 bases between. CDR1 is KGHDR, CDR2 SFDVKD, per germline. The CDR3 is 13 amino acids. This rearrangement joins TRBV24-1 to TRBJ2-7; possibly TRBD1 for D (6 bases). The origin of this receptor is a woman aged 45-65 years with Graves' hyperthyroidism that later progressed to Graves' ophthalmopathy. Material for sequencing was blood. CDR3 DNA: TGTGCCACCAGTGGGAGGACAGCCTACGAGCAGTACTTC. Translating gives CATSGRTAYEQYF.